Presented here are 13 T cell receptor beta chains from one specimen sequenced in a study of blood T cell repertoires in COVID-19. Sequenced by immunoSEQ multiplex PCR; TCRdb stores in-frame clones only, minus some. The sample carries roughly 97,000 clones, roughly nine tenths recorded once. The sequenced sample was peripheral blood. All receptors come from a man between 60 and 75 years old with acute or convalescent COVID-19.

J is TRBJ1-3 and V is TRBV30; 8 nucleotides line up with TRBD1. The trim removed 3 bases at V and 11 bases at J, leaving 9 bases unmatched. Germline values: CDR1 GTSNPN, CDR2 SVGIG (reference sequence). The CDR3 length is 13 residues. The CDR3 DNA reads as TGTGCCTGGAGCCTGGGACAGGAGAGGGCCATATATTTT. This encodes CAWSLGQERAIYF.

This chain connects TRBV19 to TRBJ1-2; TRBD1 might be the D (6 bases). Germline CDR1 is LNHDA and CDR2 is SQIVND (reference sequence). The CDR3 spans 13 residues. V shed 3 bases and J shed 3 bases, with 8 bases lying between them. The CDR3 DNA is TGTGCCAGTAGTATCAACAGGGACTATGGCTACACCTTC. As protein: CASSINRDYGYTF.

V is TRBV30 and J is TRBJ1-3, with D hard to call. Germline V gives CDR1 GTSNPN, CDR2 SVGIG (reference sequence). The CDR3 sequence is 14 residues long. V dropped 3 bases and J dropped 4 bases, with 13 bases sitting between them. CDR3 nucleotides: TGTGCCTGGAGGCCCAGGTCTGGGGGAAACACCATATATTTT. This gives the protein CAWRPRSGGNTIYF.

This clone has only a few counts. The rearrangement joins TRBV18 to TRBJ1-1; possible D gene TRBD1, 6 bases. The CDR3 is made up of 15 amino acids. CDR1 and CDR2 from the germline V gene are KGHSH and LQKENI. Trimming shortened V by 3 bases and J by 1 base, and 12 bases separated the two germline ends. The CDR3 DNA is TGTGCCAGCTCACCGCTGCCGGGACAGAACACTGAAGCTTTCTTT. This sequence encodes CASSPLPGQNTEAFF.

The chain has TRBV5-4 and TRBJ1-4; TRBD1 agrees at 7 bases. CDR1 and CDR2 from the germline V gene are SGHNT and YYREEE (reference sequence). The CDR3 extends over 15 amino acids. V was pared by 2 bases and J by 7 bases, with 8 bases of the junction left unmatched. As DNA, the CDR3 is TGTGCCAGCAGCTTACGAGGGGGCCGGAGTGAAAAACTGTTTTTT. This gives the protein CASSLRGGRSEKLFF.

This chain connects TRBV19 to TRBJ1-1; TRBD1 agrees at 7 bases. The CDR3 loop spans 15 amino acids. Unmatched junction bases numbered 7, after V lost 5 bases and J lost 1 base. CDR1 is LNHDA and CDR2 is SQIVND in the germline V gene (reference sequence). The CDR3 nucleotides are TGTGCCAGTAGTTCCCCACAGGGGCCGAACACTGAAGCTTTCTTT. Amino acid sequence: CASSSPQGPNTEAFF.

The CDR3 spells CASSPRTVSPYGYTF. Here the CDR3 DNA reads TGTGCCAGCAGCCCACGGACAGTATCTCCCTATGGCTACACCTTC. The V gene is TRBV11-2, the J gene TRBJ1-2; a possible D gene is TRBD1 (6 bases). Germline V gene sequence: CDR1 SGHAT, CDR2 FQNNGV. The V and J ends lost 5 bases and 4 bases respectively, with 17 bases between them. This CDR3 has 15 amino acids.

CDR3 sequence (DNA): TGTGCCAGCAGTTACCGGACAGGCGGTAACGACTATGGCTACACCTTC. This gives the protein CASSYRTGGNDYGYTF. The rearrangement uses TRBV6-5 and TRBJ1-2; TRBD1 agrees at 7 bases. CDR3 length: 16 amino acids. Germline V CDR1 and CDR2: MNHEY, SVGAGI. The V and J ends lost 2 bases and 3 bases, in that order; junction bases with no gene match: 9.

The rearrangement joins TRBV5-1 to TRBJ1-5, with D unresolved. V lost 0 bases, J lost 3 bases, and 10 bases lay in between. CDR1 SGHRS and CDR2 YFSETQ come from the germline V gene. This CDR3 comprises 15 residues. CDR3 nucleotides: TGCGCCAGCAGCTTGGTAGCTGGCCCCAATCAGCCCCAGCATTTT. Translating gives CASSLVAGPNQPQHF.

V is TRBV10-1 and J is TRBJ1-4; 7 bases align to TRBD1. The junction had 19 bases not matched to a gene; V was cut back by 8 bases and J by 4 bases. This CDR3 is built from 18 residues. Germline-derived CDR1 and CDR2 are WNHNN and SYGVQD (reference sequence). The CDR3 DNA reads TGCGCCAGCGGGGGGAGACAGGGAAGTCTTGGGGATAATGAAAAACTGTTTTTT. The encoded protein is CASGGRQGSLGDNEKLFF.

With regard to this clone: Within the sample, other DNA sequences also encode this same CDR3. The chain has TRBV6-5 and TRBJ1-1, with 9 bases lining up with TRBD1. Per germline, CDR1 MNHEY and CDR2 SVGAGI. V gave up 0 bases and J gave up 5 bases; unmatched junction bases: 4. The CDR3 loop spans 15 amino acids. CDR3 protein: CASSYSGTGRTEAFF. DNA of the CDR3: TGTGCCAGCAGTTACTCGGGGACAGGGAGGACTGAAGCTTTCTTT.

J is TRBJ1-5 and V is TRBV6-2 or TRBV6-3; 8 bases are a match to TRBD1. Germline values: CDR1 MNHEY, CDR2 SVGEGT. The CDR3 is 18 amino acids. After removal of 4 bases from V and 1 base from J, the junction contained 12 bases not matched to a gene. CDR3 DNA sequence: TGTGCCAGCAGTTTCCTGGACAGGGTAGGTTTAAGCAATCAGCCCCAGCATTTT. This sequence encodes CASSFLDRVGLSNQPQHF.

CDR3 sequence reads: CASSRQGSYGYTF. CDR3 bases: TGTGCCAGCAGCCGCCAGGGTAGCTATGGCTACACCTTC. This sequence joins TRBV14 and TRBJ1-2, with D tentatively TRBD1 (5 bases). V lost 4 bases, J lost 4 bases, and 10 bases lay in between. Germline-derived CDR1 and CDR2 are SGHDN and FVKESK. There are 13 residues in the CDR3.